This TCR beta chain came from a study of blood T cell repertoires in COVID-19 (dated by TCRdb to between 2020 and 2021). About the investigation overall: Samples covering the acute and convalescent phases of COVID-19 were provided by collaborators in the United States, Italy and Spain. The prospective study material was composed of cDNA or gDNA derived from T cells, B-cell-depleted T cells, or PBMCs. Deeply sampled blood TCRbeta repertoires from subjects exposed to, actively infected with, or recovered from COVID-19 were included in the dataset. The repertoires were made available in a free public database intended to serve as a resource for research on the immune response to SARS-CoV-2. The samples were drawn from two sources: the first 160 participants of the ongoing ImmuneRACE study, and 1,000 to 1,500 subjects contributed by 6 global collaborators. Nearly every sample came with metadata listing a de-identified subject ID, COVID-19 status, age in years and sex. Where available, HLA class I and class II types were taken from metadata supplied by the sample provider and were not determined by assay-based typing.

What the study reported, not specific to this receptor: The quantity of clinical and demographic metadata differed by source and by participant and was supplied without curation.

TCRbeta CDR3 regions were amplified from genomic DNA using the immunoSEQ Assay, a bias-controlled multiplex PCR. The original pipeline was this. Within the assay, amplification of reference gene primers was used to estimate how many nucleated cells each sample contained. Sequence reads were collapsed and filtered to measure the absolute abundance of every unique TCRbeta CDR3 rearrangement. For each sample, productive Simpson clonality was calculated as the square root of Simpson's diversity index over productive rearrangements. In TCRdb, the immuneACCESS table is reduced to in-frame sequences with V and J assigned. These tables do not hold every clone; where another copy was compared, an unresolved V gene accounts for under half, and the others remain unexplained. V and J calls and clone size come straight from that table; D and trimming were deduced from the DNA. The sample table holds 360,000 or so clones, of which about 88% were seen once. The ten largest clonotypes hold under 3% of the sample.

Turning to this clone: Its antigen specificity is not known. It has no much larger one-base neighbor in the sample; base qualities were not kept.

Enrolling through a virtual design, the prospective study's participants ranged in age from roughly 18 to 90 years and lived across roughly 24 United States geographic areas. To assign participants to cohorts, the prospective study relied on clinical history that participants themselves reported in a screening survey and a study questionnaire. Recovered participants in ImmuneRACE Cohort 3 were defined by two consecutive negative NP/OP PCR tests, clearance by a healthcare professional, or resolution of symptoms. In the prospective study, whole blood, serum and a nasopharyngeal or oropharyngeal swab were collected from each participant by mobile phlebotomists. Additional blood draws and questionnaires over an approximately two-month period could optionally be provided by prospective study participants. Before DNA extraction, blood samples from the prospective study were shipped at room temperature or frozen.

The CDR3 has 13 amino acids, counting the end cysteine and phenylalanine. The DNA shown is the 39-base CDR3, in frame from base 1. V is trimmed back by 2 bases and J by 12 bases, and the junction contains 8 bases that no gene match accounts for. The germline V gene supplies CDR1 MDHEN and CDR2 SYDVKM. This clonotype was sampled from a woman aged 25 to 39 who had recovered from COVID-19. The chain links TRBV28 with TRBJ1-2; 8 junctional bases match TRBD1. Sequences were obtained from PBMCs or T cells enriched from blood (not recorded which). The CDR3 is CASSLGTGRLDTF. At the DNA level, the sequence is TGTGCCAGCAGTTTAGGGACAGGAAGATTAGACACCTTC.